These 23 T cell receptor beta chains came from one sample sequenced in a study of response to subunit inactivated influenza vaccine. TCRdb recomputed calls from the RT-PCR reads with MiXCR, one row per CDR3 protein. The sample contains about half a million distinct CDR3 sequences, roughly 27% of which appear only once. The sequenced sample was CD4+ T cells sorted from PBMCs, obtained 5 to 6 days after vaccination. Source of these receptors: a man between 45 and 60 years old who received an inactivated influenza vaccine.

The CDR3 DNA reads as TGTGCCAGCACGGGACAGCAAACCTACGAGCAGTACTTC. It translates to CASTGQQTYEQYF. The chain carries TRBV2 and TRBJ2-7; 7 bases line up with TRBD1. Germline CDR1 is SNHLY and CDR2 is FYNNEI. J was trimmed by 2 bases and V by 7 bases; bases with no gene match: 5. CDR3 length: 13 amino acids.

The chain links TRBV14 to TRBJ1-1; D remains ambiguous. Trimming stripped 4 bases from V and 4 bases from J, with 7 bases between. The germline gives CDR1 SGHDN, CDR2 FVKESK. There are 12 residues in the CDR3. The CDR3 here is CASSRVSTEAFF. The CDR3, as DNA: TGTGCCAGCAGCCGTGTCAGCACTGAAGCTTTCTTT.

This clonotype was counted only a few times. The chain employs TRBV28 and TRBJ2-1, with 13 nucleotides matching TRBD2. V lost 6 bases to trimming and J lost 6 bases; unmatched junction nucleotides: 8. Germline V gene sequence: CDR1 MDHEN, CDR2 SYDVKM. This CDR3 has 16 residues. CDR3 in DNA: TGTGCCAGCAGCAACTACCGACTAGCGGGAGGCAATGAGCAGTTCTTC. Translating gives CASSNYRLAGGNEQFF. The full variable domain, its missing parts supplied by reference TRBV28 and TRBJ2-1, is DVKVTQSSRYLVKRTGEKVFLECVQDMDHENMFWYRQDPGLGLRLIYFSYDVKMKEKGDIPEGYSVSREKKERFSLILESASTNQTSMYLCASSNYRLAGGNEQFFGPGTRLTVL.

This clonotype was detected only a few times. The J gene is TRBJ2-3, the V gene TRBV6-1; 9 bases agree with TRBD2. V lost 6 bases, J lost 1 base, and 8 bases stayed unmatched. Germline CDR1 MNHNS, CDR2 SASEGT. CDR3 size: 16 residues. The CDR3 DNA is TGTGCCAGCAGGATCGCCTCTAGCGGGGGCACAGATACGCAGTATTTT. It specifies CASRIASSGGTDTQYF.

This chain connects TRBV28 to TRBJ2-7; D is tentatively TRBD1 or TRBD2 (5 bases each). This CDR3 contains 16 residues. Germline V gene sequence: CDR1 MDHEN, CDR2 SYDVKM. V lost 5 bases to trimming and J lost 0 bases, with 17 bases between them. The CDR3 spells CASSPKGRPISYEQYF. As DNA, the CDR3 is TGTGCCAGCAGTCCAAAGGGACGGCCGATCTCCTACGAGCAGTACTTC.

The chain recombines TRBV20-1 with TRBJ2-1; 10 bases agree with TRBD2. Germline lookup yields CDR1 DFQATT and CDR2 SNEGSKA (reference sequence). This CDR3 is built from 14 residues. Trimming at V came to 5 bases and at J to 0 bases, leaving 1 base not matched to a gene. The CDR3 loop reads CSAASGSSYNEQFF. The CDR3, as DNA: TGCAGTGCTGCTAGCGGGAGCTCCTACAATGAGCAGTTCTTC.

The chain joins TRBV20-1 to TRBJ2-7, with a possible D match to TRBD2 (5 bases). Germline-derived CDR1 and CDR2 are DFQATT and SNEGSKA (reference sequence). The CDR3 loop spans 14 amino acids. Trimming pared 6 bases from V and 0 bases from J, leaving 15 bases between. The CDR3 sequence is CSAAVQRTSYEQYF. The CDR3 DNA reads TGCAGTGCCGCGGTCCAGCGGACCTCCTACGAGCAGTACTTC.

The chain couples TRBV20-1 to TRBJ2-1; the match to TRBD1 covers 7 bases. Germline CDR1 reads DFQATT; CDR2 reads SNEGSKA (reference sequence). With 6 bases clipped from V and 2 bases from J, the junction kept 7 bases outside the gene matches. The CDR3 is 14 residues long. CDR3 region: CSAGTVGPYNEQFF. The CDR3 DNA follows: TGCAGTGCGGGGACAGTTGGCCCCTACAATGAGCAGTTCTTC.

The chain couples TRBV7-8 to TRBJ2-4; 9 nucleotides align to TRBD2. CDR1 SGHVS and CDR2 FQNEAQ come from the germline V gene. The junction had 11 bases not matched to a gene; V was cut back by 5 bases and J by 0 bases. CDR3 size: 18 residues. Here the CDR3 DNA reads TGTGCCAGCAGCAAATTTCCGGGACTAGCTGTAGCCAAAAACATTCAGTACTTC. Its translation is CASSKFPGLAVAKNIQYF.

CDR3 region: CSAREASGGYEQYF. CDR3 sequence (DNA): TGCAGTGCTAGAGAGGCTAGCGGGGGCTACGAGCAGTACTTC. The chain joins TRBV20-1 to TRBJ2-7; 10 bases match TRBD2. CDR3 length equals 14 residues. The V gene end was trimmed by 0 bases and the J gene end by 3 bases; junction bases not matched to a gene: 2. Germline CDR1 DFQATT, CDR2 SNEGSKA (reference sequence).

The chain employs TRBV10-3 and TRBJ2-1; TRBD2 matches 11 bases. Germline lookup yields CDR1 ENHRY and CDR2 SYGVKD. This CDR3 contains 17 residues. J lost 0 bases, V lost 0 bases, and 1 base had no gene match. The CDR3 region is CAISESLAGGSYNEQFF. CDR3 nucleotides: TGTGCCATCAGTGAGTCCCTAGCGGGGGGCTCCTACAATGAGCAGTTCTTC.

The chain links TRBV12-3 or TRBV12-4 to TRBJ1-5, with a possible D match to TRBD1 (5 bases). This CDR3 is 13 amino acids long. V dropped 9 bases and J dropped 4 bases, with 13 bases sitting between them. The CDR3 DNA reads TGTGCCAGTTCGAACGGGGCTAATCAGCCCCAGCATTTT. It yields the protein CASSNGANQPQHF.

This rearrangement joins TRBV20-1 to TRBJ2-1; tentative D call: TRBD2 (6 bases). The CDR3 runs 14 residues. V was cut by 2 bases and J by 8 bases, with 16 bases left in between. Germline loops: CDR1 DFQATT, CDR2 SNEGSKA (reference sequence). CDR3 sequence: CSARPVSGGDEQFF. The CDR3 DNA follows: TGCAGTGCTAGACCGGTGTCAGGAGGGGATGAGCAGTTCTTC.

The V call is TRBV7-2, the J call TRBJ2-1; D is unresolved. The CDR3 consists of 14 residues. Germline-derived CDR1 and CDR2 are SGHTA and FQGNSA. Trimming took 11 bases from V and 0 from J, leaving 14 bases between them. For the CDR3, the DNA is TGTGCCGTCCGGAACGTGGGCTCCTACAATGAGCAGTTCTTC. Its translation: CAVRNVGSYNEQFF.

This clonotype occurred a few times. The J gene is TRBJ2-3, the V gene TRBV25-1; 13 bases fit TRBD2. V lost 6 bases, J lost 4 bases, and 1 base stayed unmatched. This CDR3 contains 14 residues. CDR1 is MGHDK, CDR2 SYGVNS, per germline. The DNA for the CDR3 is TGTGCCAGCAGCGGGACTAGCGGGGCAGATACGCAGTATTTT. Residues: CASSGTSGADTQYF. The full variable domain, in which reference TRBV25-1 and TRBJ2-3 provide the parts outside the CDR3, is EADIYQTPRYLVIGTGKKITLECSQTMGHDKMYWYQQDPGMELHLIHYSYGVNSTEKGDLSSESTVSRIRTEHFPLTLESARPSHTSQYLCASSGTSGADTQYFGPGTRLTVL.

V is TRBV10-3 and J is TRBJ1-2; a possible D gene is TRBD1 (5 bases). From germline, CDR1 is ENHRY and CDR2 SYGVKD. This CDR3 contains 12 residues. Trimming cost V 1 base and J 8 bases, with 8 bases left between them. CDR3 sequence (DNA): TGTGCCATCAGTGAGTTCAGGGACGGCTACACCTTC. Translating it yields CAISEFRDGYTF.

J is TRBJ2-1 and V is TRBV20-1; no reliable D call. V was clipped by 0 bases and J by 1 base, with 13 bases between them. The CDR3 runs to 16 residues. Germline CDR1 DFQATT, CDR2 SNEGSKA (reference sequence). The CDR3 here is CSARDVARVSYNEQFF. The CDR3 DNA reads TGCAGTGCTAGAGATGTTGCCCGCGTTTCCTACAATGAGCAGTTCTTC.

In its sample, this clonotype was seen a few times. The chain combines TRBV29-1 with TRBJ2-5; 10 bases are a match to TRBD1. J gave up 5 bases and V 7 bases, and 10 bases lay outside the gene matches. Germline V gene lookup returns CDR1 SQVTM and CDR2 ANQGSEA. The CDR3 contains 14 residues. In nucleotides, the CDR3 is TGCAGCGCCGAAAGACAGGGGGCTAGGGAGACCCAGTACTTC. This encodes CSAERQGARETQYF.

The chain's CDR3 is CARGTRDTSYEQYF. The DNA of the CDR3 is TGTGCCAGAGGGACCCGGGACACCAGCTACGAGCAGTACTTC. This chain links TRBV9 with TRBJ2-7; D is possibly TRBD1 (6 bases). Germline CDR1 SGDLS, CDR2 YYNGEE. The CDR3 has 14 amino acids. Trimming removed 8 bases from V and 3 bases from J, with 18 bases in between. Variable domain in full (rest from reference TRBV9 and TRBJ2-7): DSGVTQTPKHLITATGQRVTLRCSPRSGDLSVYWYQQSLDQGLQFLIQYYNGEERAKGNILERFSAQQFPDLHSELNLSSLELGDSALYFCARGTRDTSYEQYFGPGTRLTVT.

The chain couples TRBV24-1 to TRBJ2-3; either TRBD1 or TRBD2 may supply D (5 bases each). With 5 bases removed from V and 10 bases from J, the gap between germline ends came to 12 bases. This CDR3 has 12 amino acids. From germline, CDR1 is KGHDR and CDR2 SFDVKD. This CDR3 reads CATSVALGAQYF. CDR3 bases: TGTGCCACCAGTGTTGCCCTGGGGGCGCAGTATTTT.

This clonotype was recorded a few times. This chain connects TRBV7-9 to TRBJ1-2; unclear D gene. Germline CDR1 and CDR2: SEHNR and FQNEAQ (reference sequence). V was cut by 0 bases and J by 2 bases, with 10 bases left in between. The CDR3 is 15 residues long. The CDR3 here is CASSLALGQNYGYTF. Here the CDR3 DNA reads TGTGCCAGCAGCTTAGCGCTTGGGCAGAACTATGGCTACACCTTC.

A remark on this clonotype: A much larger clone lies a single base off, so this may be a read error. V and J are TRBV12-3 or TRBV12-4 and TRBJ2-3; unclear D gene. The CDR3 loop spans 11 amino acids. V was shortened by 5 bases and J by 3 bases, with 3 bases between the two germline ends. The CDR3 nucleotides are TGTGCCAGCAGTGCGACAGATACGCAGTATTTT. It encodes CASSATDTQYF.

This clonotype was seen only a few times. The chain employs TRBV20-1 and TRBJ1-2; 10 bases align to TRBD1. The ends lost 5 bases at V and 6 bases at J; junction bases unmatched: 3. This CDR3 is built from 12 residues. Germline values: CDR1 DFQATT, CDR2 SNEGSKA (reference sequence). The DNA of the CDR3 is TGCAGTGCTCGAGGACAGGGGGATGGCTACACCTTC. It is translated as CSARGQGDGYTF.